Detailed here is one T cell receptor (beta chain). Its antigen is currently unknown. One end of the junction does not line up with germline, which may come from a read error. The CDR3 is 13 amino acids. CDR1 SQVTM and CDR2 ANQGSEA come from the germline V gene. This sample stems from a study of tumor and adjacent non-tumor tissue in lung cancer. At the level of the study: Patients were aged about 30 to 76, 9 to 10 men and about five women, stage I to III. General observations from the study: Compared with tumor, normal lung showed significantly lower TCR diversity.

Three rounds of nested PCR, following a modified ARM-PCR protocol, produced the TCRbeta library. TCRdb re-called the multiplex PCR reads through MiXCR, storing one row per CDR3 protein. The table records some 84,000 distinct CDR3 sequences, around 57% of them present only once. This sample's RNA came from whole unsorted tissue. The TCR was taken from a man aged 70 or older with non-small cell lung cancer. The sample taken for sequencing was lung tumor tissue. The chain carries TRBV29-1 and TRBJ2-5; D might be TRBD1 (5 bases). Here the CDR3 DNA reads TGCAGCGTTGGGACATGGGGCTTATCGGCCCAGTGCTTC. Translated, it gives CSVGTWGLSAQCF.